A selection of T cell receptor beta chains follows, all from one sample in a study of blood T cell repertoires in COVID-19. Method: immunoSEQ multiplex PCR; TCRdb's copy keeps in-frame clones and lacks some. The sample lists 300,000 to 350,000 clones, 87% seen once, with approximately 1% in the top ten. Sequencing was carried out using PBMCs or T cells enriched from blood (not recorded which). The receptors stem from a woman aged 30 to 39 who had recovered from COVID-19. CDR3s include the opening cysteine and the closing phenylalanine or tryptophan. Each record gives: J gene, clone size, V gene, CDR3 protein. Expanded clones get a size class; other rows say once, few or many, or leave the size out.

TRBJ1-3 NA TRBV6-5 CASIHLAFSGNTIYF
TRBJ2-5 once TRBV19 CASSMQGGQETQYF
TRBJ1-5 NA TRBV24-1 CATSDGGQGVGQPQHF
TRBJ2-7 NA TRBV6-2/TRBV6-3 CASSQRGYEQYF
TRBJ1-5 NA TRBV3-1/TRBV3-2 CASSQAPFNQPQHF
TRBJ1-2 NA TRBV15 CATSGMMRVRGYTF
TRBJ1-4 NA TRBV30 CAWSEEDTVSNEKLFF
TRBJ1-4 few TRBV30 CAWTTDANEKLFF
TRBJ2-5 NA TRBV18 CASSPQTDQETQYF
TRBJ2-3 NA TRBV5-6 CASSLWLARDTQYF
TRBJ2-3 NA TRBV5-1 CASSLTGGHTDTQYF
TRBJ1-1 few TRBV6-2/TRBV6-3 CASSYDLGNRGYTEAFF
TRBJ2-5 NA TRBV7-9 CASSPGPSGVSQETQYF
TRBJ1-2 NA TRBV28 CASRDSPDNYGYTF
TRBJ1-4 few TRBV3-1/TRBV3-2 CASSQSGVMGLFF